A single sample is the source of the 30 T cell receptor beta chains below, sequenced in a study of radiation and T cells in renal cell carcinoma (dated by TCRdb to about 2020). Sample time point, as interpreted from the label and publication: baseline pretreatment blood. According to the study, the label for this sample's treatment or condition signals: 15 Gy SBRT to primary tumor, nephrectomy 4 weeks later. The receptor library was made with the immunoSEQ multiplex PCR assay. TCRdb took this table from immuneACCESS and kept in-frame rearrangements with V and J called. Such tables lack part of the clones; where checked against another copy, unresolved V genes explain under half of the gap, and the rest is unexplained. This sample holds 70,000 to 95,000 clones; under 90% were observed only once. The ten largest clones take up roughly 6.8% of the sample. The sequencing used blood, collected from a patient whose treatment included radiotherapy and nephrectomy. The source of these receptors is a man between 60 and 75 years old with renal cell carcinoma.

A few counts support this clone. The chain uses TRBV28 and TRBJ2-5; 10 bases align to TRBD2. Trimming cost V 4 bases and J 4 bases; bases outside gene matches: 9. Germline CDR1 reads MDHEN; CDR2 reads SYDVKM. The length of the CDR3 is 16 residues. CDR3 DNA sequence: TGTGCCAGCAGTTCCCCTAGCGGGAGTGTAGGAGAGACCCAGTACTTC. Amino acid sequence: CASSSPSGSVGETQYF.

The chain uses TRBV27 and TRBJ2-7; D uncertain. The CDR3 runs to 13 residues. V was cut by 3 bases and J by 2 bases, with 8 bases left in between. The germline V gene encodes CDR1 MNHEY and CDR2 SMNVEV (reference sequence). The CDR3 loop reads CASSFAGAYEQYF. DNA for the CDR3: TGTGCCAGCAGTTTCGCAGGAGCCTACGAGCAGTACTTC.

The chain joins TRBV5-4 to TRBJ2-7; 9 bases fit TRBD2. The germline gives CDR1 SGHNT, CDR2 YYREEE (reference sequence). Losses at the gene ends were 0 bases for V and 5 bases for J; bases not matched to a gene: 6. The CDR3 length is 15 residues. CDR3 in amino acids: CASSLVAGGNHEQYF. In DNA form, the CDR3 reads TGTGCCAGCAGCTTGGTTGCGGGAGGGAATCACGAGCAGTACTTC.

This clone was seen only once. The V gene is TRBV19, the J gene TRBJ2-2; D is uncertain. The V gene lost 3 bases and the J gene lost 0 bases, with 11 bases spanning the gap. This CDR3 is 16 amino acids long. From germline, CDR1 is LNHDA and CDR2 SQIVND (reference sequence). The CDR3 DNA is TGTGCCAGTAGTATGGGTCGCCAGACGAACACCGGGGAGCTGTTTTTT. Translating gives CASSMGRQTNTGELFF.

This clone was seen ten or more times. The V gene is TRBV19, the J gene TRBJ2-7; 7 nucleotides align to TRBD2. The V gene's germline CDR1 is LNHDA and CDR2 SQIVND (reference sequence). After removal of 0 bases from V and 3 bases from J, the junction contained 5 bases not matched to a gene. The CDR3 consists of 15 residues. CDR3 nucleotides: TGTGCCAGTAGTATAGACGGGGCGGGGGACTACGAGCAGTACTTC. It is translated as CASSIDGAGDYEQYF.

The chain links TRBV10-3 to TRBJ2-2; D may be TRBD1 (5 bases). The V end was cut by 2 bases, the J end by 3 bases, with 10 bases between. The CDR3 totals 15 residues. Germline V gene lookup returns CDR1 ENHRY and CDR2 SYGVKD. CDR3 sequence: CAISEAGLDTGELFF. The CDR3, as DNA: TGTGCCATCAGTGAGGCAGGGTTGGACACCGGGGAGCTGTTTTTT.

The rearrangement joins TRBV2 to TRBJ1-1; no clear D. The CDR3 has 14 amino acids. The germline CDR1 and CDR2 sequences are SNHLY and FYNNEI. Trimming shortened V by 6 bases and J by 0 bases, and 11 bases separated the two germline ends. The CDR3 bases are TGTGCCAGCAGCCCCTCCAGAGTGAACACTGAAGCTTTCTTT. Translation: CASSPSRVNTEAFF.

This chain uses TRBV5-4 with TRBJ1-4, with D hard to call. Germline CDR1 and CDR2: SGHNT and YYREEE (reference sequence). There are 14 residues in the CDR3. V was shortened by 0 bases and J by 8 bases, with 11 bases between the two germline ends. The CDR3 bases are TGTGCCAGCAGCTTGGGACTGAATAAGGAAAAACTGTTTTTT. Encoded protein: CASSLGLNKEKLFF.

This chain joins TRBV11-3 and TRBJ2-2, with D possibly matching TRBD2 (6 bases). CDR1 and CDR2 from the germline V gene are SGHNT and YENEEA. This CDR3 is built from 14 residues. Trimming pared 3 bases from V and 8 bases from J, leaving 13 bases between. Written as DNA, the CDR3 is TGTGCCAGCAGCTTTCGGCGGGACGGGGGGGAGCTGTTTTTT. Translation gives CASSFRRDGGELFF.

The CDR3 reads CASSQDLRFETQYF. The CDR3 DNA follows: TGTGCCAGCAGCCAAGATCTAAGATTCGAGACCCAGTACTTC. The chain combines TRBV4-2 with TRBJ2-5; D is uncertain. V shed 0 bases and J shed 5 bases, with 10 bases lying between them. The germline V gene has CDR1 LGHNA and CDR2 YNFKEQ. CDR3 length equals 14 residues.

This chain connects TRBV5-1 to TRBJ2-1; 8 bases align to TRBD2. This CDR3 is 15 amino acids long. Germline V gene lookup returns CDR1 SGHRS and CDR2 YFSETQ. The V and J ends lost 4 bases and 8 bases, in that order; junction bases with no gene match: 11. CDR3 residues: CASSETSGGTDEQFF. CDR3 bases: TGCGCCAGCAGCGAAACTAGCGGAGGCACCGATGAGCAGTTCTTC.

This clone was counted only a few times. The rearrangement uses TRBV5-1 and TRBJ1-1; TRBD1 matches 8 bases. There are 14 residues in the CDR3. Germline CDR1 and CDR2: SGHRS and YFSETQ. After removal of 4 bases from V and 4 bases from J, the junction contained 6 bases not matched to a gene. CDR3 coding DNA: TGCGCCAGCAGCCTGACAGGGGCCGTCACTGAAGCTTTCTTT. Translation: CASSLTGAVTEAFF.

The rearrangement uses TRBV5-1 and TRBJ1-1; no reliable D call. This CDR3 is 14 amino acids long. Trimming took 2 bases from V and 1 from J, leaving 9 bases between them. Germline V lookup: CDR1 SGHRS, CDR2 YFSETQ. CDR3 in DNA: TGCGCCAGCAGCTTCCGGGCGGGGAACACTGAAGCTTTCTTT. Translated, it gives CASSFRAGNTEAFF.

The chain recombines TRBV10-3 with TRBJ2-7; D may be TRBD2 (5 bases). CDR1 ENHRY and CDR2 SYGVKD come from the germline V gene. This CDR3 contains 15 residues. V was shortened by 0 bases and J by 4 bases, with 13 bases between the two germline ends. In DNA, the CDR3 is TGTGCCATCAGTGAGTCGATGGCAGGAGGATACGAGCAGTACTTC. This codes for CAISESMAGGYEQYF.

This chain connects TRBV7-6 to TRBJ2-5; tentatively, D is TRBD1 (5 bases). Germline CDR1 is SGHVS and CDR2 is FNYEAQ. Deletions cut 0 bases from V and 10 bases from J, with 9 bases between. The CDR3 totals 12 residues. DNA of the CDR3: TGTGCCAGCAGCTTAGCACGAGACAGCCAGTACTTC. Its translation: CASSLARDSQYF.

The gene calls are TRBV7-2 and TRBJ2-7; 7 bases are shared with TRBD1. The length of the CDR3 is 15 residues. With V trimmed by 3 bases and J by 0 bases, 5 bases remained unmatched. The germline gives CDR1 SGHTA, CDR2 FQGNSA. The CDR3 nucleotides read TGTGCCAGCAGCTTGAGTACAGGGGTCTCCTACGAGCAGTACTTC. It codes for CASSLSTGVSYEQYF.

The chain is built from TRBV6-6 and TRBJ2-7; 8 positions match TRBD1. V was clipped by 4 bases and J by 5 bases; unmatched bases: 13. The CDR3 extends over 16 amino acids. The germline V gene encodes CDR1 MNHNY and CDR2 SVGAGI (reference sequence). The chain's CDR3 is CASSSPSSGGKNEQYF. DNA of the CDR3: TGTGCCAGCAGTTCGCCTTCTTCAGGGGGCAAGAACGAGCAGTACTTC.

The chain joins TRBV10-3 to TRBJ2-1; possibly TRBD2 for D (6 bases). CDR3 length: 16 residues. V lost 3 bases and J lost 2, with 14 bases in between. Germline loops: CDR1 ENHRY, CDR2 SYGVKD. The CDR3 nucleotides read TGTGCCATCAGTGATGGAGGCGGGATTCCCTACAATGAGCAGTTCTTC. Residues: CAISDGGGIPYNEQFF.

CDR3 nucleotide sequence: TGTGCCAGCAGCTCCCGGACTAGCTACGAGCAGTACTTC. This codes for CASSSRTSYEQYF. The chain recombines TRBV7-2 with TRBJ2-7, with 7 positions matching TRBD2. CDR3 length: 13 amino acids. The J segment lost 3 bases and the V segment lost 4 bases, leaving 3 bases of the junction unmatched. CDR1 is SGHTA and CDR2 is FQGNSA in the germline V gene.

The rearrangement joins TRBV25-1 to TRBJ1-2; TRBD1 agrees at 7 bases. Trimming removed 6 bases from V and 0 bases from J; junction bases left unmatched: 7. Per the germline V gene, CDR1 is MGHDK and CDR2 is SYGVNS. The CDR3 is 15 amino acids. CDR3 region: CASREKQGPNYGYTF. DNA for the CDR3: TGTGCCAGCAGGGAAAAACAGGGGCCTAACTATGGCTACACCTTC.

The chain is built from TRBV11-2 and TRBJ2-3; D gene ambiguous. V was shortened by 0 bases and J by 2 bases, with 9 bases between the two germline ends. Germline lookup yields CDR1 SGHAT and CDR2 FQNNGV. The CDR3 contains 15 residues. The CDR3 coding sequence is TGTGCCAGCAGCTTAGAACTACTTGACACAGATACGCAGTATTTT. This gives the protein CASSLELLDTDTQYF.

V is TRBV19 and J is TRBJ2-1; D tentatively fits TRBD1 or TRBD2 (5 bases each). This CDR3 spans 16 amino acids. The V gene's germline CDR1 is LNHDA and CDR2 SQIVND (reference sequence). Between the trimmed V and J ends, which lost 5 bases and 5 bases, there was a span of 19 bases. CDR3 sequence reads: CASSPLTGRPHNEQFF. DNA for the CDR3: TGTGCCAGTAGTCCTCTTACGGGGCGCCCTCACAATGAGCAGTTCTTC.

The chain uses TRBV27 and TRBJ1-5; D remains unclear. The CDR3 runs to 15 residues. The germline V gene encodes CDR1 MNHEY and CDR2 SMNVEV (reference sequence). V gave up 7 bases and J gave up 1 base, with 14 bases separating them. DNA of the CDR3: TGTGCCAGCAAAGTTGGGGTGAGGAGCAATCAGCCCCAGCATTTT. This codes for CASKVGVRSNQPQHF.

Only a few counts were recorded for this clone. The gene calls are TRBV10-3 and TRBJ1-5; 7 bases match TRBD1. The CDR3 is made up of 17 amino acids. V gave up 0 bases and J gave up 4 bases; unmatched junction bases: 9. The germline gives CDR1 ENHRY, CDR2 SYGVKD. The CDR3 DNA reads TGTGCCATCAGTGAGTCGACAGGGCCCGTGGCGAATCAGCCCCAGCATTTT. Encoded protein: CAISESTGPVANQPQHF.

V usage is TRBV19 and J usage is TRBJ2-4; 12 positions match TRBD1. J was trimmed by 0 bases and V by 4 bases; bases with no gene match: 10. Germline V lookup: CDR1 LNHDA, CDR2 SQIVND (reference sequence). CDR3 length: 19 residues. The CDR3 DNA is TGTGCCAGTAGTACGTCCGGGACAGGGGGCGCGAGAGCCAAAAACATTCAGTACTTC. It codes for CASSTSGTGGARAKNIQYF.

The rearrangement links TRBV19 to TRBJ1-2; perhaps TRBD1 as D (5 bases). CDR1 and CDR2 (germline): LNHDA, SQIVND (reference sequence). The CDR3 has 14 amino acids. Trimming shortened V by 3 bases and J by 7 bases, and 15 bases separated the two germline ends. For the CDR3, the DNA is TGTGCCAGTAGTATTCCCCTCGGGACGCGTGGCTACACCTTC. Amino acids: CASSIPLGTRGYTF.

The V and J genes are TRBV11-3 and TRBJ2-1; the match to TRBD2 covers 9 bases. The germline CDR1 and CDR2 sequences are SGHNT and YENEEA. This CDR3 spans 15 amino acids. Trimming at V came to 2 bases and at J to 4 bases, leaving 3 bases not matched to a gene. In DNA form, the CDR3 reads TGTGCCAGCAGCTTAAGGCGGGAGGGTTACAATGAGCAGTTCTTC. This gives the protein CASSLRREGYNEQFF.

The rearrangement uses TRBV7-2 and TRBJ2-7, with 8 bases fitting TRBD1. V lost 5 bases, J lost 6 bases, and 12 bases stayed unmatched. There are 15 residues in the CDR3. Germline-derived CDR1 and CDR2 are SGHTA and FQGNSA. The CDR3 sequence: CASSPSTGVLREQYF. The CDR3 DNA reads TGTGCCAGCAGCCCGTCGACAGGGGTCCTCCGCGAGCAGTACTTC.

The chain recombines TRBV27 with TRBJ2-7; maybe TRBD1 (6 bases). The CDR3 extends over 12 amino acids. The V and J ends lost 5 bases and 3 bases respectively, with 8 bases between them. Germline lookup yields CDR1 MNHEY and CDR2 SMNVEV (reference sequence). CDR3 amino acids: CASSQQGYEQYF. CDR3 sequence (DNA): TGTGCCAGCAGTCAACAGGGCTACGAGCAGTACTTC.

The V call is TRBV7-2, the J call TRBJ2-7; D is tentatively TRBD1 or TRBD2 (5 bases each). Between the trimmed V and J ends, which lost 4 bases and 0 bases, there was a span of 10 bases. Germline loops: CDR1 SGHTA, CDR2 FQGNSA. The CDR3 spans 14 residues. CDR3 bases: TGTGCCAGCAGCTCAGCCGGGGCCTCCTACGAGCAGTACTTC. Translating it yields CASSSAGASYEQYF.